The 28 T cell receptor beta chains given below trace back to one sample, sequenced in a study of blood T cell repertoires in COVID-19. The assay was immunoSEQ multiplex PCR, and TCRdb's table has in-frame clones only and misses some. The sample lists about 120,000 clones, roughly 83% occurring once. The specimen was peripheral blood. The receptors shown here come from a woman aged 80 or over with acute or convalescent COVID-19.

A note on this clone: As the CDR3 is not closed by the conserved phenylalanine or tryptophan, this likely results from a read error. The rearrangement joins TRBV6-5 to TRBJ1-2, with a tentative D call TRBD1 (6 bases). Trimming took off 5 bases at V and 8 bases at J, with 18 bases between the two ends. The CDR3 consists of 14 residues. Germline V gene data show CDR1 as MNHEY and CDR2 as SVGAGI. DNA of the CDR3: TGTGCCAGCAGTCCCCTGGACAGCCTTTTGGGCTACACCCTC. Encoded protein: CASSPLDSLLGYTL.

The table lists this clone with a count of one. The rearrangement uses TRBV11-3 and TRBJ2-5; D remains ambiguous. The CDR3 contains 11 residues. V was shortened by 3 bases and J by 5 bases, with 4 bases between the two germline ends. In germline, CDR1 is SGHNT, CDR2 YENEEA. DNA for the CDR3: TGTGCCAGCAGCTTCAGTGAGACCCAGTACTTC. It specifies CASSFSETQYF.

The count of this clone is one. An end of the junction does not agree with germline; a read error may underlie this. The V and J genes are TRBV12-3 or TRBV12-4 and TRBJ1-2, with 7 bases fitting TRBD1. The CDR3 extends over 13 amino acids. CDR3 sequence: CASSLSGQRAGSF. The CDR3 region has the DNA TGTGCCAGCAGCCTATCGGGACAGAGGGCAGGGTCCTTC.

The rearrangement links TRBV15 to TRBJ2-7; 8 bases are a match to TRBD1. This CDR3 is built from 14 residues. CDR1 is LNHNV, CDR2 YYDKDF, per germline (reference sequence). With V trimmed by 5 bases and J by 5 bases, 8 bases remained unmatched. CDR3 sequence: CATSGGMTGDEQYF. In nucleotides, the CDR3 is TGTGCCACCAGCGGAGGAATGACAGGGGACGAGCAGTACTTC.

The chain recombines TRBV2 with TRBJ1-3; a possible D gene is TRBD1 (5 bases). Trimming took off 7 bases at V and 4 bases at J, with 26 bases between the two ends. This CDR3 has 18 residues. The germline CDR1 and CDR2 sequences are SNHLY and FYNNEI. The chain's CDR3 is CASIAGYSRLALGNTIYF. The CDR3 nucleotides are TGTGCCAGCATAGCAGGGTATTCTCGCCTTGCGCTGGGAAACACCATATATTTT. Variable domain in full (rest from reference TRBV2 and TRBJ1-3): EPEVTQTPSHQVTQMGQEVILRCVPISNHLYFYWYRQILGQKVEFLVSFYNNEISEKSEIFDDQFSVERPDGSNFTLKIRSTKLEDSAMYFCASIAGYSRLALGNTIYFGEGSWLTVV.

This clone showed up just once. The chain uses TRBV7-9 and TRBJ2-2; 8 bases are a match to TRBD2. The CDR3 length is 18 residues. Germline V gene lookup returns CDR1 SEHNR and CDR2 FQNEAQ (reference sequence). Trimming took 5 bases from V and 3 from J; bases not matched to a gene: 14. The CDR3 loop is CASSRRVLADGDTGELFF. In nucleotides, the CDR3 is TGTGCCAGCAGCCGCCGGGTACTAGCGGATGGGGACACCGGGGAGCTGTTTTTT. Filled out from reference TRBV7-9 and TRBJ2-2, the complete variable domain reads DTGVSQNPRHKITKRGQNVTFRCDPISEHNRLYWYRQTLGQGPEFLTYFQNEAQLEKSRLLSDRFSAERPKGSFSTLEIQRTEQGDSAMYLCASSRRVLADGDTGELFFGEGSRLTVL.

V and J are TRBV30 and TRBJ2-2; 8 bases match TRBD1. CDR1 is GTSNPN, CDR2 SVGIG, per germline (reference sequence). The CDR3 has 14 residues. With V trimmed by 5 bases and J by 6 bases, 8 bases remained unmatched. This chain's CDR3 is CAWCQGADAGELFF. CDR3 DNA: TGTGCCTGGTGCCAGGGGGCTGATGCCGGGGAGCTGTTTTTT.

The chain links TRBV6-5 to TRBJ2-7; 9 bases are a match to TRBD1. Germline loops: CDR1 MNHEY, CDR2 SVGAGI. Losses at the gene ends were 2 bases for V and 4 bases for J; bases not matched to a gene: 6. CDR3 length: 15 amino acids. The CDR3 here is CASSYRAGQGYEQYF. Here the CDR3 DNA reads TGTGCCAGCAGTTACCGAGCAGGACAGGGGTACGAGCAGTACTTC.

This chain joins TRBV4-2 and TRBJ1-3; the D is unclear. The CDR3 has 15 residues. Germline CDR1 is LGHNA and CDR2 is YNFKEQ. The V and J ends lost 3 bases and 1 base respectively, with 10 bases between them. The CDR3 bases are TGTGCCAGCAGCCACCACGGGGAGTCTGGAAACACCATATATTTT. Amino acids: CASSHHGESGNTIYF.

The chain recombines TRBV18 with TRBJ2-1; 10 bases are shared with TRBD2. The CDR3 covers 16 residues. V lost 4 bases, J lost 7 bases, and 10 bases stayed unmatched. Germline V gives CDR1 KGHSH, CDR2 LQKENI. This CDR3 reads CASSRMAAGGPNEQFF. DNA for the CDR3: TGTGCCAGCTCACGCATGGCAGCGGGAGGGCCGAATGAGCAGTTCTTC.

The chain uses TRBV7-2 and TRBJ2-5; 7 bases are shared with TRBD2. The CDR3 loop spans 16 amino acids. The germline V gene encodes CDR1 SGHTA and CDR2 FQGNSA. The V gene end was trimmed by 1 base and the J gene end by 2 bases; junction bases not matched to a gene: 7. The chain's CDR3 is CASSLGLASGQETQYF. In DNA, the CDR3 is TGTGCCAGCAGCTTAGGTCTCGCTAGCGGACAAGAGACCCAGTACTTC.

The genes are TRBV4-2 and TRBJ2-3; 7 bases map to TRBD2. In germline, CDR1 is LGHNA, CDR2 YNFKEQ. The CDR3 spans 15 residues. Trimming cost V 1 base and J 3 bases; bases outside gene matches: 4. The DNA of the CDR3 is TGTGCCAGCAGCCAAGTGGGGGGGATTACAGATACGCAGTATTTT. Translation: CASSQVGGITDTQYF.

The rearrangement uses TRBV2 and TRBJ2-1, with 7 bases matching TRBD1. This CDR3 has 13 amino acids. Looked up from germline, CDR1 is SNHLY and CDR2 is FYNNEI. V was clipped by 5 bases and J by 5 bases; unmatched bases: 3. The CDR3 DNA follows: TGTGCCAGCAGTCGACAGGGTCACAATGAGCAGTTCTTC. This sequence encodes CASSRQGHNEQFF.

In this sample, this clone turned up once. This sequence joins TRBV6-6 and TRBJ1-4; tentative D call: TRBD1 (6 bases). V lost 6 bases to trimming and J lost 6 bases, with 14 bases between them. The CDR3 extends over 14 amino acids. CDR1 is MNHNY, CDR2 SVGAGI, per germline (reference sequence). The CDR3 loop is CASSRTGRDEKLFF. CDR3 nucleotides: TGTGCCAGCAGCCGCACAGGGAGGGATGAAAAACTGTTTTTT.

The chain uses TRBV12-3 or TRBV12-4 and TRBJ2-3; D remains unclear. This CDR3 region has 11 residues. Trimming left V 5 bases short and J 4 bases short, with 4 bases between. The CDR3 DNA reads TGTGCCAGCAGTCTCGCAGATACGCAGTATTTT. It yields the protein CASSLADTQYF.

This clone was found many times. The chain combines TRBV11-2 with TRBJ2-6, with 9 bases identical to TRBD1. The germline gives CDR1 SGHAT, CDR2 FQNNGV. With 3 bases clipped from V and 4 bases from J, the junction kept 10 bases outside the gene matches. CDR3 length: 18 residues. CDR3 in amino acids: CASSFTGQGLSGANVLTF. In nucleotides, the CDR3 is TGTGCCAGCAGCTTTACCGGACAGGGGTTGTCCGGGGCCAACGTCCTGACTTTC.

As for this clone: The junction and the germline gene differ at one end; a read error may be behind it. The chain combines TRBV27 with TRBJ1-1, with D possibly being TRBD1 (5 bases). From germline, CDR1 is MNHEY and CDR2 SMNVEV (reference sequence). This CDR3 comprises 15 residues. The CDR3 DNA follows: TGTGCCAGCAGTCTCCCGGGGGGGATGAATACTGAAGCTTTCTTT. This translates into CASSLPGGMNTEAFF.

V is TRBV28 and J is TRBJ2-2; 8 bases match TRBD1. The trim removed 6 bases at V and 3 bases at J, leaving 6 bases unmatched. The CDR3 runs to 15 residues. Per germline, CDR1 MDHEN and CDR2 SYDVKM. CDR3 in amino acids: CASSFQDRDTGELFF. The DNA for the CDR3 is TGTGCCAGCAGCTTCCAGGACAGGGACACCGGGGAGCTGTTTTTT.

The V gene is TRBV5-1, the J gene TRBJ2-6, with unresolved D. The CDR3 has 16 amino acids. The germline V gene encodes CDR1 SGHRS and CDR2 YFSETQ. V was clipped by 1 base and J by 0 bases, with 8 bases between them. The CDR3 is CASSLPFSSGANVLTF. For the CDR3, the DNA is TGCGCCAGCAGCTTGCCGTTCAGCTCTGGGGCCAACGTCCTGACTTTC.

The genes are TRBV5-1 and TRBJ1-6, with D unresolved. Germline assignment: CDR1 SGHRS and CDR2 YFSETQ. The V end lost 5 bases, the J end lost 9 bases, and 18 bases lay between the germline ends. The CDR3 is 15 residues long. CDR3 DNA: TGCGCCAGCAGGGAGGGCAGCGATTTCACTTCACCCCTCCACTTT. Translation: CASREGSDFTSPLHF. The whole variable domain, remainder taken from reference TRBV5-1 and TRBJ1-6, is KAGVTQTPRYLIKTRGQQVTLSCSPISGHRSVSWYQQTPGQGLQFLFEYFSETQRNKGNFPGRFSGRQFSNSRSEMNVSTLELGDSALYLCASREGSDFTSPLHFGNGTRLTVT.

This clone was counted a few times. The gene calls are TRBV7-2 and TRBJ1-6; D uncertain. Trimming took off 6 bases at V and 9 bases at J, with 15 bases between the two ends. The CDR3 runs 14 residues. Germline V gives CDR1 SGHTA, CDR2 FQGNSA. The CDR3 region is CASSSEAGFSPLHF. The CDR3, as DNA: TGTGCCAGCAGTTCAGAGGCGGGGTTTTCACCCCTCCACTTT.

The chain couples TRBV6-1 to TRBJ2-5; 7 nucleotides agree with TRBD1. J gave up 5 bases and V 4 bases, and 13 bases lay outside the gene matches. This CDR3 contains 16 residues. Germline CDR1 is MNHNS and CDR2 is SASEGT. In DNA, the CDR3 is TGTGCCAGCAGTGGACTCTCGACAGGGTCGGGTGAGACCCAGTACTTC. Translation: CASSGLSTGSGETQYF.

This rearrangement joins TRBV5-6 to TRBJ2-3; 7 bases map to TRBD2. The junction had 12 bases not matched to a gene; V was cut back by 6 bases and J by 2 bases. From germline, CDR1 is SGHDT and CDR2 YYEEEE. CDR3 length: 16 amino acids. Written as DNA, the CDR3 is TGTGCCAGCACCAAGGGGAGGGGCACAAACACAGATACGCAGTATTTT. The encoded protein is CASTKGRGTNTDTQYF.

CDR3 residues: CASSVTGGRDYGYTF. The CDR3 DNA is TGTGCCAGCAGCGTGACGGGGGGTAGGGACTATGGCTACACCTTC. The chain recombines TRBV9 with TRBJ1-2, with D perhaps matching TRBD1 (5 bases). This CDR3 spans 15 amino acids. Germline V lookup: CDR1 SGDLS, CDR2 YYNGEE. V was trimmed by 2 bases and J by 3 bases, leaving 14 bases between them.

Only one count was recorded for this clone. The chain carries TRBV2 and TRBJ2-7, with TRBD2 identical over 8 bases. The V gene's germline CDR1 is SNHLY and CDR2 FYNNEI. The CDR3 has 15 residues. Trimming cost V 3 bases and J 4 bases; bases outside gene matches: 8. DNA of the CDR3: TGTGCCAGCAGTGATTTCCTAGCGGGCCATTACGAGCAGTACTTC. This codes for CASSDFLAGHYEQYF.

This clone came up a few times. The gene calls are TRBV28 and TRBJ1-2, with no clear D. The CDR3 spans 10 residues. CDR1 and CDR2 from the germline V gene are MDHEN and SYDVKM. The V end lost 10 bases, the J end lost 5 bases, and 8 bases lay between the germline ends. CDR3 region: CATNQYGYTF. CDR3 sequence (DNA): TGTGCCACCAATCAATATGGCTACACCTTC.

The rearrangement joins TRBV28 to TRBJ1-5; TRBD1 agrees at 8 bases. The CDR3 is 15 residues long. Germline V gene data show CDR1 as MDHEN and CDR2 as SYDVKM. The junction had 10 bases not matched to a gene; V was cut back by 6 bases and J by 6 bases. This chain's CDR3 is CASSLGQAAVQPQHF. For the CDR3, the DNA is TGTGCCAGCAGCTTGGGACAGGCTGCAGTTCAGCCCCAGCATTTT. The variable domain in full, completed from reference TRBV28 and TRBJ1-5, reads DVKVTQSSRYLVKRTGEKVFLECVQDMDHENMFWYRQDPGLGLRLIYFSYDVKMKEKGDIPEGYSVSREKKERFSLILESASTNQTSMYLCASSLGQAAVQPQHFGDGTRLSIL.

The rearrangement uses TRBV15 and TRBJ1-2; D is possibly TRBD1 (5 bases). Trimming took 1 base from V and 3 from J, leaving 9 bases between them. The CDR3 has 14 residues. Germline V gene sequence: CDR1 LNHNV, CDR2 YYDKDF (reference sequence). The CDR3, as DNA: TGTGCCACCAGCAGAGGGGGCACTGACTATGGCTACACCTTC. Its translation is CATSRGGTDYGYTF.